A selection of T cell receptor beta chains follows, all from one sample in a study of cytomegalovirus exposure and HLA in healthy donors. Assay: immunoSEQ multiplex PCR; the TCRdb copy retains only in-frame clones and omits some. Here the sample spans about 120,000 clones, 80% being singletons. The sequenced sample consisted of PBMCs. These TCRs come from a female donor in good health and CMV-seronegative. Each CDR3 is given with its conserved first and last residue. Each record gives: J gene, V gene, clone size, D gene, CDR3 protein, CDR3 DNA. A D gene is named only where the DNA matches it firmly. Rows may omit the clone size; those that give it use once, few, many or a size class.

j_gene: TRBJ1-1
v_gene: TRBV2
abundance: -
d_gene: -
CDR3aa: CASSVSGNEAFF
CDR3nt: TGTGCCAGCAGTGTTTCGGGTAATGAAGCTTTCTTT

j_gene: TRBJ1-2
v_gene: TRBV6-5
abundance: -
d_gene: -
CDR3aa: CASRDTLYGYTF
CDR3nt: TGTGCCAGCCGGGACACACTCTATGGCTACACCTTC

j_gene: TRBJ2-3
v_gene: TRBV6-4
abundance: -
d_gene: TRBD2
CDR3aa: CASSEGAGNTDTQYF
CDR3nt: TGTGCCAGCAGTGAAGGAGCGGGAAACACAGATACGCAGTATTTT

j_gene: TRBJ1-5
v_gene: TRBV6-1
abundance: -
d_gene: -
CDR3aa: CASRPGLLNQPQHF
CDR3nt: TGTGCCAGCAGGCCGGGACTCCTCAATCAGCCCCAGCATTTT

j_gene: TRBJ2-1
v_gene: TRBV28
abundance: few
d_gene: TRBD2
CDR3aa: CASSPGTSGKEQFF
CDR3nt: TGTGCCAGCAGTCCAGGGACTAGCGGGAAGGAGCAGTTCTTC

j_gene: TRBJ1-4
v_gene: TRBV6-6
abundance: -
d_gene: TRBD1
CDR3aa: CASSRKNRGRFEKLFF
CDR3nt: TGTGCCAGCAGTCGCAAAAACAGGGGGCGGTTTGAAAAACTGTTTTTT

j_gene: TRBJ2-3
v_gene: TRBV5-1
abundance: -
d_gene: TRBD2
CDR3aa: CASSLGGLADGTDTQYF
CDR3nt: TGCGCCAGCAGCTTGGGAGGGCTAGCGGACGGCACAGATACGCAGTATTTT

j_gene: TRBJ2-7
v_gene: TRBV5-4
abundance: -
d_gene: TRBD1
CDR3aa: CASSPERGRLEQYF
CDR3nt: TGTGCCAGCAGCCCCGAGAGGGGGCGCCTCGAGCAGTACTTC

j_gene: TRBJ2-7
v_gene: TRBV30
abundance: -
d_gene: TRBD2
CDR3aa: CAWSGLAGYEQYF
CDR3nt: TGTGCCTGGAGTGGACTAGCCGGCTACGAGCAGTACTTC

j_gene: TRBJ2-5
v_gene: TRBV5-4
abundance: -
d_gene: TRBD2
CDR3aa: CASSLSSGGSQTQYF
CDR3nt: TGTGCCAGCAGCTTGTCTAGCGGGGGGTCCCAGACCCAGTACTTC

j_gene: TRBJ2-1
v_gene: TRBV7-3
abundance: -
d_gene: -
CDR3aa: CASRDPGGNEQFF
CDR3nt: TGTGCGAGCCGGGATCCAGGTGGCAATGAGCAGTTCTTC

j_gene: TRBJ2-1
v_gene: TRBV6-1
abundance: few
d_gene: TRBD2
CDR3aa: CASRNSGGPHNEQFF
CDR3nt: TGTGCCAGCAGGAATAGCGGGGGTCCCCACAATGAGCAGTTCTTC

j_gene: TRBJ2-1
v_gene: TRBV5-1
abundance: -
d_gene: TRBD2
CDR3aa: CASSGIERGSSYNEQFF
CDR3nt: TGCGCCAGCAGCGGAATAGAGCGGGGATCCTCCTACAATGAGCAGTTCTTC

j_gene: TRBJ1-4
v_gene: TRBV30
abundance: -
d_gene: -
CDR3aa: CAWSIGSEKLFF
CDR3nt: TGTGCCTGGAGTATAGGGAGTGAAAAACTGTTTTTT

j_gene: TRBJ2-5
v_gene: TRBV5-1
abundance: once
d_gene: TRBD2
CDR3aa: CASSLATSEVQETQYF
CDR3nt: TGCGCCAGCAGCTTGGCTACTAGCGAGGTCCAAGAGACCCAGTACTTC

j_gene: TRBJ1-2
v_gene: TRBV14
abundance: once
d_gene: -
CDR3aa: CASSGADFWGYTF
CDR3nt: TGTGCCAGCAGCGGCGCCGACTTTTGGGGCTACACCTTC

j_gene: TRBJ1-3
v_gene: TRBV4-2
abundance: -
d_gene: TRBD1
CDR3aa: CASSQDRGQRNTIYF
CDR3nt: TGTGCCAGCAGCCAAGACAGGGGGCAAAGAAACACCATATATTTT

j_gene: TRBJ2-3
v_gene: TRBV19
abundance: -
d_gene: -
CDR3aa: CATQGISTDTQYF
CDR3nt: TGTGCCACTCAGGGAATTAGCACAGATACGCAGTATTTT

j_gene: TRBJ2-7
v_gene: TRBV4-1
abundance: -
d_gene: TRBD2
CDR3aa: CASSQVLRRLAGEEAYEQYF
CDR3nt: TGCGCCAGCAGCCAAGTCTTGAGGAGGCTAGCGGGGGAAGAGGCCTACGAGCAGTACTTC

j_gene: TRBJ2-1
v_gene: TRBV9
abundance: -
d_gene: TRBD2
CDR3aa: CASSVAGTSGRTGTNEQFF
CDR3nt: TGTGCCAGCAGCGTAGCAGGGACTAGCGGGAGGACCGGCACCAATGAGCAGTTCTTC

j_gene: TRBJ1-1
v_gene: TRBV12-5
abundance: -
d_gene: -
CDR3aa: CASGLGQAEAFF
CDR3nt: TGTGCTAGTGGTTTGGGCCAGGCTGAAGCTTTCTTT

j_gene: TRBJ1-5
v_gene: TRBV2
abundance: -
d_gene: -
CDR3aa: CASSEVRTVNQPQHF
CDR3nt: TGTGCCAGCAGTGAAGTCCGAACAGTGAATCAGCCCCAGCATTTT

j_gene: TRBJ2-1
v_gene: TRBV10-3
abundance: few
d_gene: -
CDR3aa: CATGQGGALIGHEQFF
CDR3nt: TGTGCCACCGGGCAGGGCGGGGCCTTAATAGGCCATGAGCAGTTCTTC

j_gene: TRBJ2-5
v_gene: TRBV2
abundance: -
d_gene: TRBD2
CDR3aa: CASRGTSGETQYF
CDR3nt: TGTGCCAGCAGGGGAACTAGCGGGGAGACCCAGTACTTC

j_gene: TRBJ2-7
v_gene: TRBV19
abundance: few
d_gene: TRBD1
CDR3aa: CASSRQGSSYEQYF
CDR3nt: TGTGCCAGTAGTCGACAGGGGAGCTCCTACGAGCAGTACTTC

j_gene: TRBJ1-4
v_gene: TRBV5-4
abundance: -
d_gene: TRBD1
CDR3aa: CASSPRDRPEKLFF
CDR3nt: TGTGCCAGCAGCCCCCGGGACAGGCCGGAAAAACTGTTTTTT

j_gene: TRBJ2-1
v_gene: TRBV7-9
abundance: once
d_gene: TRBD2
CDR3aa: CASSQFLAGPFSQEQFF
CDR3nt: TGTGCCAGCAGCCAATTCCTAGCGGGACCATTCAGCCAAGAGCAGTTCTTC

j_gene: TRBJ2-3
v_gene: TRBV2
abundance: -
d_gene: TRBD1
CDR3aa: CASSGQGVGTQYF
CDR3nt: TGTGCCAGCAGTGGACAGGGGGTGGGGACGCAGTATTTT

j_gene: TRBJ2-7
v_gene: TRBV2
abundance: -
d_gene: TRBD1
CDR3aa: CASSEQGEGYEQYF
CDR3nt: TGTGCCAGCAGTGAGCAGGGGGAAGGCTACGAGCAGTACTTC

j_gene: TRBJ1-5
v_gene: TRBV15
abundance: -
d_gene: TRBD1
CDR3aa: CATSKETGAAYSNQPQHF
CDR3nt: TGTGCCACCAGCAAAGAGACAGGGGCAGCGTATAGCAATCAGCCCCAGCATTTT

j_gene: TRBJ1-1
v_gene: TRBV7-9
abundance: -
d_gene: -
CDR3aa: CASSGGGLDTEAFF
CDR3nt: TGTGCCAGCAGCGGGGGGGGCTTGGACACTGAAGCTTTCTTT

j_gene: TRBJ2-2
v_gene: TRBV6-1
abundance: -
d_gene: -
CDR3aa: CASSSAVDTGELFF
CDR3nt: TGTGCCAGCAGTTCCGCGGTCGACACCGGGGAGCTGTTTTTT

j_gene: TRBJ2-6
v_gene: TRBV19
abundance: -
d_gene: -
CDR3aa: CASSSSWRGSGANVLTF
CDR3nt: TGTGCCAGTAGTTCCTCCTGGAGGGGCTCTGGGGCCAACGTCCTGACTTTC

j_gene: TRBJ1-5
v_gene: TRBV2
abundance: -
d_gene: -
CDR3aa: CASKQGRSNQPQHF
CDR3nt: TGTGCCAGCAAGCAGGGTAGGAGCAATCAGCCCCAGCATTTT

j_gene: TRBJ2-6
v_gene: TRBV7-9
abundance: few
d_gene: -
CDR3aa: CASSLVGAGGANVLTF
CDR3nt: TGTGCCAGCAGCTTAGTGGGGGCAGGGGGGGCCAACGTCCTGACTTTC

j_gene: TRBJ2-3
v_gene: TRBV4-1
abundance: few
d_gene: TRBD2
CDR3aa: CASSQDARTGTSGVLRTDTQYF
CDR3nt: TGCGCCAGCAGCCAAGACGCCCGTACCGGGACTAGCGGGGTTTTACGCACAGATACGCAGTATTTT

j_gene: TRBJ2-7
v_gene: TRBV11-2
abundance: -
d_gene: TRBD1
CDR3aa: CASSLVKGAVEQYF
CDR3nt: TGTGCCAGCAGCTTAGTGAAGGGGGCGGTCGAGCAGTACTTC

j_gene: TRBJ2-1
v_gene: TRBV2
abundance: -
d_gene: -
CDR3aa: CASSELGGSYNEQFF
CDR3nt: TGTGCCAGCAGTGAACTGGGGGGCTCCTACAATGAGCAGTTCTTC

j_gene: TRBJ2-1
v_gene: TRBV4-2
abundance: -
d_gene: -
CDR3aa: CASSQEIGLPAGEQFF
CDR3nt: TGTGCCAGCAGCCAAGAAATAGGACTGCCAGCGGGTGAGCAGTTCTTC

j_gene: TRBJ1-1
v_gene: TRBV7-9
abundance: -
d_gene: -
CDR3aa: CASTPVRSGGDTEAFF
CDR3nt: TGTGCCAGCACCCCTGTCCGTTCGGGAGGGGATACTGAAGCTTTCTTT

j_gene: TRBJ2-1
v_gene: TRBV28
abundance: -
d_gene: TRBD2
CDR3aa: CASNAGGPSYNEQFF
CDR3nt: TGTGCCAGCAATGCGGGGGGCCCCTCCTACAATGAGCAGTTCTTC

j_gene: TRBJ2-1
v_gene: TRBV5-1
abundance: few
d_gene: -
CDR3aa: CASSLPRAPYNEQFF
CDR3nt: TGCGCCAGCAGCTTGCCCAGGGCACCCTACAATGAGCAGTTCTTC

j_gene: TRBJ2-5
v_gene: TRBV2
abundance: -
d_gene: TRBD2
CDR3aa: CASRVDSGGPQETQYF
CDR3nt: TGTGCCAGCAGGGTAGATAGCGGGGGGCCTCAAGAGACCCAGTACTTC

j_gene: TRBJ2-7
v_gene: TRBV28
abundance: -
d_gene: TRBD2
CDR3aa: CASRGTSGSYEQYF
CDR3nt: TGTGCCAGCAGGGGTACTAGCGGGTCCTACGAGCAGTACTTC